Each of the 21 T cell receptor beta chains below was sequenced from the same sample in a study of cytomegalovirus exposure and HLA in healthy donors. Primers for the PCR totalled 60 Vbeta and 13 Jbeta. The repertoire was sequenced with immunoSEQ multiplex PCR; TCRdb's copy has only in-frame clones and lacks some. The table includes more than 80,000 clones, roughly four fifths detected once. What was sequenced was PBMCs. Receptor source: a man aged 50 to 59 in good health and CMV-seronegative.

The chain couples TRBV6-6 to TRBJ1-1; D remains ambiguous. Trimming took 4 bases from V and 2 from J, leaving 11 bases between them. Germline V gives CDR1 MNHNY, CDR2 SVGAGI (reference sequence). The CDR3 sequence is 14 residues long. The CDR3 loop is CASSSGAINTEAFF. CDR3 nucleotide sequence: TGTGCCAGCAGTTCGGGTGCTATCAACACTGAAGCTTTCTTT.

The genes are TRBV5-1 and TRBJ1-5; D ambiguous. The germline gives CDR1 SGHRS, CDR2 YFSETQ. The germline V and J ends were trimmed by 0 bases and 8 bases, with 12 bases remaining between them. CDR3 size: 14 residues. CDR3: CASSLESTGEPQHF. The CDR3 DNA sequence: TGCGCCAGCAGCTTGGAATCCACCGGGGAGCCCCAGCATTTT.

The DNA of the CDR3 is TGTGCCAGCAGTGAAGCGCTCAGCTCTGGACAGGGGGCGTATCAGCCCCAGCATTTT. Its translation: CASSEALSSGQGAYQPQHF. The J gene is TRBJ1-5, the V gene TRBV2; TRBD1 matches 11 bases. The CDR3 length is 19 residues. Losses at the gene ends were 0 bases for V and 5 bases for J; bases not matched to a gene: 12. Germline V gene data show CDR1 as SNHLY and CDR2 as FYNNEI.

This chain links TRBV23-1 with TRBJ2-5, with 7 bases matching TRBD1. TRBV23-1 is an ORF; its function is uncertain. V lost 1 base to trimming and J lost 4 bases; unmatched junction nucleotides: 9. There are 16 residues in the CDR3. Here the CDR3 reads CASSQLVRGRRETQYF. CDR3 sequence (DNA): TGCGCCAGCAGTCAATTAGTAAGGGGGCGCCGAGAGACCCAGTACTTC.

This clone has just one count. The J gene is TRBJ1-5, the V gene TRBV5-1, with TRBD1 matching 9 bases. CDR1 and CDR2 (germline): SGHRS, YFSETQ. The CDR3 runs to 14 residues. Trimming removed 5 bases from V and 6 bases from J; junction bases left unmatched: 6. The CDR3 DNA sequence: TGCGCCAGCAGTTTTACAGGGGGCAGTCAGCCCCAGCATTTT. Translated, it gives CASSFTGGSQPQHF. The whole variable domain, filled in from reference TRBV5-1 and TRBJ1-5, reads KAGVTQTPRYLIKTRGQQVTLSCSPISGHRSVSWYQQTPGQGLQFLFEYFSETQRNKGNFPGRFSGRQFSNSRSEMNVSTLELGDSALYLCASSFTGGSQPQHFGDGTRLSIL.

This clone appeared a single time. J is TRBJ2-4 and V is TRBV12-5; possible D gene TRBD2, 5 bases. V gave up 0 bases and J gave up 0 bases, with 12 bases separating them. This CDR3 is built from 17 residues. Looked up from germline, CDR1 is LGHNT and CDR2 is FRNRAP. CDR3 in amino acids: CASGLVREGLAKNIQYF. CDR3 nucleotides: TGTGCTAGTGGTTTGGTACGAGAGGGCTTAGCCAAAAACATTCAGTACTTC.

This sequence joins TRBV19 and TRBJ1-6; D uncertain. The CDR3 runs to 13 residues. Trimming cost V 5 bases and J 9 bases, with 11 bases left between them. In germline, CDR1 is LNHDA, CDR2 SQIVND (reference sequence). The CDR3 coding sequence is TGTGCCAGTAGTCCCCTTTCTAGTTCACCCCTCCACTTT. Translated: CASSPLSSSPLHF.

This chain uses TRBV6-5 with TRBJ1-2; 9 bases fit TRBD1. Germline V CDR1 and CDR2: MNHEY, SVGAGI. The CDR3 covers 14 residues. V was pared by 0 bases and J by 5 bases, with 1 base of the junction left unmatched. Written as DNA, the CDR3 is TGTGCCAGCAGTTACTCTGGACAGGGGTATGGCTACACCTTC. It translates to CASSYSGQGYGYTF.

The chain has TRBV11-2 and TRBJ1-1; no definite D call. Per germline, CDR1 SGHAT and CDR2 FQNNGV. V was shortened by 5 bases and J by 5 bases, with 12 bases between the two germline ends. The length of the CDR3 is 13 residues. This chain's CDR3 is CASSKERETEAFF. Written as DNA, the CDR3 is TGTGCCAGCAGCAAGGAAAGGGAGACTGAAGCTTTCTTT.

V and J are TRBV5-1 and TRBJ1-1; D not resolved. The CDR3 consists of 15 residues. The germline gives CDR1 SGHRS, CDR2 YFSETQ. Trimming stripped 0 bases from V and 1 base from J, with 10 bases between. The CDR3 loop reads CASSLVGDPNTEAFF. Here the CDR3 DNA reads TGCGCCAGCAGCTTGGTCGGGGATCCGAACACTGAAGCTTTCTTT.

The chain combines TRBV29-1 with TRBJ2-1; tentative D call: TRBD2 (6 bases). This CDR3 is built from 13 residues. With 7 bases removed from V and 6 bases from J, the gap between germline ends came to 16 bases. Germline V gene lookup returns CDR1 SQVTM and CDR2 ANQGSEA. The CDR3 is CSASRGLFNEQFF. In DNA form, the CDR3 reads TGCAGCGCCTCCCGCGGACTATTCAATGAGCAGTTCTTC.

The V gene is TRBV2, the J gene TRBJ2-3; the match to TRBD1 covers 7 bases. The CDR3 extends over 16 amino acids. The germline V gene encodes CDR1 SNHLY and CDR2 FYNNEI. With 5 bases clipped from V and 2 bases from J, the junction kept 10 bases outside the gene matches. CDR3 in amino acids: CASSRDSLKTTDTQYF. The CDR3 nucleotides are TGTGCCAGCAGTCGGGACAGCTTAAAGACCACAGATACGCAGTATTTT.

The chain has TRBV5-1 and TRBJ1-1; a possible D gene is TRBD1 (5 bases). This CDR3 contains 14 residues. Germline CDR1 is SGHRS and CDR2 is YFSETQ. V was clipped by 1 base and J by 2 bases, with 9 bases between them. Written as DNA, the CDR3 is TGCGCCAGCAGCTTGATGGACACTAACACTGAAGCTTTCTTT. This codes for CASSLMDTNTEAFF.

V is TRBV5-5 and J is TRBJ2-1; TRBD1 agrees at 9 bases. Trimming cost V 4 bases and J 7 bases; bases outside gene matches: 9. The CDR3 totals 15 residues. Germline loops: CDR1 SGHKS, CDR2 YYEKEE (reference sequence). The CDR3 nucleotides are TGTGCCAGCAGCCAACAGGGGGCGCGTGGGAATGAGCAGTTCTTC. Translating it yields CASSQQGARGNEQFF.

This clone appeared once. The chain is built from TRBV5-6 and TRBJ1-4; weak D call: TRBD1 (5 bases). Per the germline V gene, CDR1 is SGHDT and CDR2 is YYEEEE. This CDR3 is built from 17 residues. V lost 0 bases, J lost 0 bases, and 12 bases lay in between. CDR3: CASSLVGAAATNEKLFF. The CDR3 DNA follows: TGTGCCAGCAGCTTGGTAGGGGCAGCTGCAACTAATGAAAAACTGTTTTTT.

This chain connects TRBV7-2 to TRBJ2-3; D is ambiguous. Germline loops: CDR1 SGHTA, CDR2 FQGNSA. Trimming removed 3 bases from V and 0 bases from J, with 7 bases in between. The CDR3 loop spans 14 amino acids. CDR3 residues: CASSFVTSTDTQYF. In DNA, the CDR3 is TGTGCCAGCAGCTTCGTAACTAGCACAGATACGCAGTATTTT. Full variable domain (remainder filled in from reference TRBV7-2 and TRBJ2-3): GAGVSQSPSNKVTEKGKDVELRCDPISGHTALYWYRQSLGQGLEFLIYFQGNSAPDKSGLPSDRFSAERTGGSVSTLTIQRTQQEDSAVYLCASSFVTSTDTQYFGPGTRLTVL.

This chain joins TRBV9 and TRBJ2-3; D is possibly TRBD2 (5 bases). Germline V lookup: CDR1 SGDLS, CDR2 YYNGEE. Trimming left V 4 bases short and J 6 bases short, with 21 bases between. The CDR3 spans 16 residues. As DNA, the CDR3 is TGTGCCAGCAGCCCTACGTCCGGAGCGGCGTTGGATACGCAGTATTTT. Its translation is CASSPTSGAALDTQYF.

This clone was picked up a small number of times. In the same sample, other DNA sequences code for this CDR3. This chain joins TRBV5-1 and TRBJ1-5, with a weak D call TRBD1 (5 bases). Germline V gene sequence: CDR1 SGHRS, CDR2 YFSETQ. The CDR3 is made up of 15 amino acids. Trimming removed 0 bases at V and 0 bases at J, with 7 bases between. This CDR3 is CASSLGQGSNQPQHF. For the CDR3, the DNA is TGCGCCAGCAGCTTGGGCCAGGGTAGCAATCAGCCCCAGCATTTT. The variable domain in full, completed from reference TRBV5-1 and TRBJ1-5, reads KAGVTQTPRYLIKTRGQQVTLSCSPISGHRSVSWYQQTPGQGLQFLFEYFSETQRNKGNFPGRFSGRQFSNSRSEMNVSTLELGDSALYLCASSLGQGSNQPQHFGDGTRLSIL.

This chain joins TRBV2 and TRBJ2-4; 10 bases align to TRBD1. Per germline, CDR1 SNHLY and CDR2 FYNNEI. V was clipped by 6 bases and J by 2 bases; unmatched bases: 4. The CDR3 runs to 15 residues. In DNA, the CDR3 is TGTGCCAGCAGCGACAGGGGGCGAACCAAAAACATTCAGTACTTC. Its translation: CASSDRGRTKNIQYF.

The CDR3 protein is CASSFSGDPYEQYF. DNA of the CDR3: TGCGCCAGCAGCTTTAGCGGGGACCCCTACGAGCAGTACTTC. This chain connects TRBV5-1 to TRBJ2-7, with TRBD2 matching 8 bases. The germline gives CDR1 SGHRS, CDR2 YFSETQ. The CDR3 extends over 14 amino acids. The ends lost 2 bases at V and 2 bases at J; junction bases unmatched: 3.

The chain links TRBV6-6 to TRBJ1-3, with TRBD1 matching over 8 bases. This CDR3 has 16 amino acids. Germline-derived CDR1 and CDR2 are MNHNY and SVGAGI (reference sequence). Trimming removed 5 bases from V and 1 base from J; junction bases left unmatched: 7. CDR3 protein: CASSLRQGRSGNTIYF. CDR3 bases: TGTGCCAGCAGTCTACGACAGGGGCGATCTGGAAACACCATATATTTT.